One sample yielded the 7 T cell receptor beta chains listed below, sequenced in a study of OX40 agonist ivuxolimab in advanced cancers. The assay was immunoSEQ multiplex PCR, and TCRdb's table has in-frame clones only and misses some. The repertoire holds 63,000 or so clones, with approximately 80% as singletons. The source was CD4+ or CD8+ T cells sorted from blood, collected in a trial of the OX40 agonist ivuxolimab. These receptor sequences come from an adult with an advanced solid tumor such as melanoma, head and neck, liver or kidney cancer.

In DNA, the CDR3 is TGTGCCAGCAGCCCTCGGGACAGGGTTACTGGGGCCAACGTCCTGACTTTC. Translation: CASSPRDRVTGANVLTF. The chain combines TRBV5-4 with TRBJ2-6, with 9 nucleotides matching TRBD1. With 4 bases clipped from V and 2 bases from J, the junction kept 7 bases outside the gene matches. Germline values: CDR1 SGHNT, CDR2 YYREEE (reference sequence). The CDR3 runs 17 residues.

This sequence joins TRBV20-1 and TRBJ2-7, with D hard to call. Germline assignment: CDR1 DFQATT and CDR2 SNEGSKA (reference sequence). Trimming pared 4 bases from V and 3 bases from J, leaving 7 bases between. This CDR3 contains 11 residues. The CDR3 nucleotides are TGCAGTGCTAACTTGAACTACGAGCAGTACTTC. Translated: CSANLNYEQYF.

The rearrangement uses TRBV5-1 and TRBJ2-1; TRBD1 or TRBD2 may be the D gene (6 bases each). The CDR3 consists of 16 residues. Trimming took off 4 bases at V and 6 bases at J, with 20 bases between the two ends. In germline, CDR1 is SGHRS, CDR2 YFSETQ. CDR3 protein: CASSMTGGYAGNEQFF. The CDR3 bases are TGCGCCAGCAGCATGACAGGAGGGTATGCGGGCAATGAGCAGTTCTTC.

The chain carries TRBV28 and TRBJ2-2; the match to TRBD1 covers 8 bases. This CDR3 has 15 amino acids. The germline V gene encodes CDR1 MDHEN and CDR2 SYDVKM. J gave up 4 bases and V 3 bases, and 4 bases lay outside the gene matches. The CDR3 coding sequence is TGTGCCAGCAGTTTCGACAGGGGTGGCACCGGGGAGCTGTTTTTT. This encodes CASSFDRGGTGELFF.

The gene calls are TRBV28 and TRBJ2-1; D may be TRBD2 (6 bases). The CDR3 has 16 amino acids. Between the trimmed V and J ends, which lost 5 bases and 0 bases, there was a span of 14 bases. Germline CDR1 MDHEN, CDR2 SYDVKM. In DNA, the CDR3 is TGTGCCAGCAGTGCCGGGGGAACAGGCTCCTACAATGAGCAGTTCTTC. Translated, it gives CASSAGGTGSYNEQFF. The complete variable domain, with remaining parts taken from reference TRBV28 and TRBJ2-1, reads DVKVTQSSRYLVKRTGEKVFLECVQDMDHENMFWYRQDPGLGLRLIYFSYDVKMKEKGDIPEGYSVSREKKERFSLILESASTNQTSMYLCASSAGGTGSYNEQFFGPGTRLTVL.

This clone was picked up a small number of times. This sequence joins TRBV29-1 and TRBJ2-2; 10 positions agree with TRBD2. With 2 bases clipped from V and 0 bases from J, the junction kept 9 bases outside the gene matches. From germline, CDR1 is SQVTM and CDR2 ANQGSEA. This CDR3 has 18 amino acids. CDR3 in amino acids: CSVEMSSGGFTNTGELFF. CDR3 nucleotide sequence: TGCAGCGTTGAAATGTCTAGCGGGGGATTTACGAACACCGGGGAGCTGTTTTTT.

The V gene is TRBV20-1, the J gene TRBJ2-2; D not resolved. Trimming shortened V by 6 bases and J by 6 bases, and 5 bases separated the two germline ends. Germline-derived CDR1 and CDR2 are DFQATT and SNEGSKA (reference sequence). The CDR3 is made up of 10 amino acids. The CDR3 nucleotides read TGCAGTGCCTTATCCGGGGAGCTGTTTTTT. Protein sequence: CSALSGELFF.